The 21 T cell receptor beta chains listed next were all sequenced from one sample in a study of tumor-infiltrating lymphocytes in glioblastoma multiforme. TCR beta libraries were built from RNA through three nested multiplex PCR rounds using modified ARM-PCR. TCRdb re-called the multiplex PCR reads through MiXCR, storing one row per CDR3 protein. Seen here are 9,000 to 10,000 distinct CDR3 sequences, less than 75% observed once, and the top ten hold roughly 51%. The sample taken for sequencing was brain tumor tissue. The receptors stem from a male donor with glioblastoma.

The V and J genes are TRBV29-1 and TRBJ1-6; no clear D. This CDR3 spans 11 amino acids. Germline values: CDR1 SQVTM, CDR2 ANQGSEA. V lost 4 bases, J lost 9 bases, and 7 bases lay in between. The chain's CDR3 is CSVGDTSPLHF. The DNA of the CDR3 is TGCAGCGTTGGCGATACTTCACCCCTCCACTTT.

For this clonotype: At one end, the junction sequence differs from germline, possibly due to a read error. CDR3 in amino acids: CATILEEGNTYEQYF. CDR3 in DNA: TGTGCCACCATACTGGAGGAGGGAAACACCTATGAGCAGTACTTC. The chain couples TRBV10-3 to TRBJ2-7; maybe TRBD2 (6 bases). Germline V gives CDR1 ENHRY, CDR2 SYGVKD. The CDR3 sequence is 15 residues long.

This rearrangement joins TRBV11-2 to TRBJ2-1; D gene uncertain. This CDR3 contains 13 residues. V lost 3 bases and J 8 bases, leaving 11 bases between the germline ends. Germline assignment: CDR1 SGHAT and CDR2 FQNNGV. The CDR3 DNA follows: TGTGCCAGCAGCTTTGTTGGGTTAGATGAGCAGTTCTTC. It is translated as CASSFVGLDEQFF. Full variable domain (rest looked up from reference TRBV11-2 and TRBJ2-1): EAGVAQSPRYKIIEKRQSVAFWCNPISGHATLYWYQQILGQGPKLLIQFQNNGVVDDSQLPKDRFSAERLKGVDSTLKIQPAKLEDSAVYLCASSFVGLDEQFFGPGTRLTVL.

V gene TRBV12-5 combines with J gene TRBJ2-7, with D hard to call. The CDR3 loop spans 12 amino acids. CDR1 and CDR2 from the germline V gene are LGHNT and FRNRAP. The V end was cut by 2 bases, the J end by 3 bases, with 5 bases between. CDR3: CASGLMVYEQYF. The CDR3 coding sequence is TGTGCTAGTGGTTTGATGGTCTACGAGCAGTACTTC.

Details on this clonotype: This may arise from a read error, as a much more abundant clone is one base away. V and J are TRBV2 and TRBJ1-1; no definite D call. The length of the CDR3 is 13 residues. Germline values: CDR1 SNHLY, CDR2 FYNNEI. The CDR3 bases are TGTGCCAGCAGTGACAACTCGAACACTGATGCTTTCTTT. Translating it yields CASSDNSNTDAFF.

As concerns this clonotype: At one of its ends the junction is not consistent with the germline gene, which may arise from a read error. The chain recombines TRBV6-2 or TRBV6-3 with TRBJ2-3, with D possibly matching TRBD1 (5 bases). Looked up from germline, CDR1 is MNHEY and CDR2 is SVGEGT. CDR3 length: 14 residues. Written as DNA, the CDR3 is TGTGCCAGCTGCACGACACCGAAGACAGATACTCAGTATTTT. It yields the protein CASCTTPKTDTQYF.

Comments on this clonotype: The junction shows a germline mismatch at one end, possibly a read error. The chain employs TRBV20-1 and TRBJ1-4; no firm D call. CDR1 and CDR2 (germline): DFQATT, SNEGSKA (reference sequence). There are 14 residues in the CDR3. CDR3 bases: TGCAGTGATAGAGTATCCTTCATGGGTGAAAAACTGTTTTTT. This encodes CSDRVSFMGEKLFF.

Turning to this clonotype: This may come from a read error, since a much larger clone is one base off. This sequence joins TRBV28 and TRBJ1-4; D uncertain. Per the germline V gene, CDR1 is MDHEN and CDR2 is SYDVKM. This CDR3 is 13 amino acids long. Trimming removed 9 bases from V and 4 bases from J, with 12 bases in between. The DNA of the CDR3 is TGTGCCAGGCTCGGAGGGAGTAATGAAAAACTGTTTTTT. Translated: CARLGGSNEKLFF. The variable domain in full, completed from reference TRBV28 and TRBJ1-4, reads DVKVTQSSRYLVKRTGEKVFLECVQDMDHENMFWYRQDPGLGLRLIYFSYDVKMKEKGDIPEGYSVSREKKERFSLILESASTNQTSMYLCARLGGSNEKLFFGSGTQLSVL.

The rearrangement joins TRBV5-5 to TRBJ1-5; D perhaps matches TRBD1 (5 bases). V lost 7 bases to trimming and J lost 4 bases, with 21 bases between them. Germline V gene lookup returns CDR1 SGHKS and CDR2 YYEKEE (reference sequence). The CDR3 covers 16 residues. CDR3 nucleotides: TGTGCCAGCTGCGTATCACCGGGGGACCCAAATCAGCCCCAGCATTTT. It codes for CASCVSPGDPNQPQHF.

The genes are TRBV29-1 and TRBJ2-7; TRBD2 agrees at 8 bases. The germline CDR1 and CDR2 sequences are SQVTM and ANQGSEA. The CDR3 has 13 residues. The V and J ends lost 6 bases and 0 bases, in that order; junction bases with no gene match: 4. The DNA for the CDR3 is TGCAGCGTCCGGACTAGCAACTCCTACGAGCAGTACTTC. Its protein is CSVRTSNSYEQYF.

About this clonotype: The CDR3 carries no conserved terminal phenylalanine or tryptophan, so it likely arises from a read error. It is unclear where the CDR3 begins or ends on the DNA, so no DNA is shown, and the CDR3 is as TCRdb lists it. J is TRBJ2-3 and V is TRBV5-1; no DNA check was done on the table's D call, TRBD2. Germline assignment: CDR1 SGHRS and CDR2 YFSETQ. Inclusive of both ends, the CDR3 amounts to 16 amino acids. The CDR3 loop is CASSLLSQGGLDTRYL.

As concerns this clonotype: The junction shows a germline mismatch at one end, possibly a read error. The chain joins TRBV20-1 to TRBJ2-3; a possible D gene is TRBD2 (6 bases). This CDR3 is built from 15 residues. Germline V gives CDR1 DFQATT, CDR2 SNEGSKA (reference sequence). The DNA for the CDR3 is TGCAATGCTAGACGGGACTCTACGCCGACAGATACGCAATATTTT. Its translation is CNARRDSTPTDTQYF.

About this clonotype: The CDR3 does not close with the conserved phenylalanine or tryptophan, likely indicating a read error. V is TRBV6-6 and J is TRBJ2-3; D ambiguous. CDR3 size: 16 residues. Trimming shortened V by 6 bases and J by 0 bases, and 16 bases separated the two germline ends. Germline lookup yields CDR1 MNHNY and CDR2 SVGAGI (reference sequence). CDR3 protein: CASSFVWVGSTDTQYL. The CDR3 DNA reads TGTGCCAGCAGCTTCGTTTGGGTCGGTAGCACAGATACGCAGTATCTT.

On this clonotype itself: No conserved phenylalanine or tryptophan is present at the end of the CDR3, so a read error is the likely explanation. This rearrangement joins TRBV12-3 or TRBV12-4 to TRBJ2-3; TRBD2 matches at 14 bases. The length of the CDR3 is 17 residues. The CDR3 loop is CVSSSTSGRAGADTQYL. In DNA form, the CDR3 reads TGTGTCAGCAGTTCGACTAGCGGGAGGGCCGGGGCAGATACGCAGTATTTG.

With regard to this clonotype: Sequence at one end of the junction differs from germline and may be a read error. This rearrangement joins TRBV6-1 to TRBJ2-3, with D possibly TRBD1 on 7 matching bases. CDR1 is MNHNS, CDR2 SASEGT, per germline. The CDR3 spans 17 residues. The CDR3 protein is CASSEAWTGRESDKQYF. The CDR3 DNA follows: TGTGCCAGCAGTGAAGCGTGGACAGGACGGGAGTCAGATAAGCAGTATTTT.

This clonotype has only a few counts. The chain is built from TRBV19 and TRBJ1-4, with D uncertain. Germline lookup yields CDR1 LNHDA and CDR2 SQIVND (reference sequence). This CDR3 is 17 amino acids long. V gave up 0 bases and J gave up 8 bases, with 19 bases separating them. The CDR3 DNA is TGTGCCAGTAGTATAGATTCATCAGCGATGGTTGACGAAAAACTGTTTTTT. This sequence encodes CASSIDSSAMVDEKLFF.

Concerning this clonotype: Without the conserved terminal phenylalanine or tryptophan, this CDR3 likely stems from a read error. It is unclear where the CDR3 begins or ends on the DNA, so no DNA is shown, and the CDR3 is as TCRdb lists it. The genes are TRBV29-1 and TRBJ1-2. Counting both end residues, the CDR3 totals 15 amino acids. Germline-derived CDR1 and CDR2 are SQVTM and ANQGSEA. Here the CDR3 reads CSVVTSGKENYGSTY.

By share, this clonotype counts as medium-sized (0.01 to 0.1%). Here the CDR3 DNA reads TGTGCCAGCAGCTTAGGCGCCAGGGGCCGGGGACAGCCCCAGCATTTT. Residues: CASSLGARGRGQPQHF. The V call is TRBV13, the J call TRBJ1-5, with D perhaps matching TRBD1 (6 bases). Germline-derived CDR1 and CDR2 are PRHDT and FYEKMQ (reference sequence). CDR3 size: 16 residues. Trimming left V 0 bases short and J 7 bases short, with 16 bases between.

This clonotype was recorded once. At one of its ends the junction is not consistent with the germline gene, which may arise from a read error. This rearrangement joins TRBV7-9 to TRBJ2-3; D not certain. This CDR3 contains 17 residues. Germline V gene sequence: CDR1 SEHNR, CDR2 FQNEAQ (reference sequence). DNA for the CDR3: TGTGCCAGCAGGACCACCCCCGGTCTTAATCCCACAGATACGCAATATTTT. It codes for CASRTTPGLNPTDTQYF.

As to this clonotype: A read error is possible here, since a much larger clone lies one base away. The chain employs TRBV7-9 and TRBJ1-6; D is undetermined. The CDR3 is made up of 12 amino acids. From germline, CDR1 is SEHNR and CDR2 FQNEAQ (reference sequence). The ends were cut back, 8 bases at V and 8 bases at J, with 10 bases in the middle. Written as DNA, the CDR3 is TGTGCCAGCGTCAGTTGGGATTCACCCCTCCACTTT. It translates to CASVSWDSPLHF. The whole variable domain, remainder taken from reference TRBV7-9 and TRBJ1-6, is DTGVSQNPRHKITKRGQNVTFRCDPISEHNRLYWYRQTLGQGPEFLTYFQNEAQLEKSRLLSDRFSAERPKGSFSTLEIQRTEQGDSAMYLCASVSWDSPLHFGNGTRLTVT.

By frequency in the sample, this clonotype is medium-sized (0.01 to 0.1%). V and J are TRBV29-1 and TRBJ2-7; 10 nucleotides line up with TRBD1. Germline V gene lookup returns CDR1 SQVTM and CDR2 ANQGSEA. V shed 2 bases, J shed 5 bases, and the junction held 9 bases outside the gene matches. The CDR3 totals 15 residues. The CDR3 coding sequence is TGCAGCGTTGAACATGGGGACAGGGGAAGCCACGAGCAGTACTTC. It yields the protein CSVEHGDRGSHEQYF.